This T cell receptor (beta chain) is from a study of T-cell memory formation after mild COVID-19. Study-wide points: CM and EM subsets held most contracting CD4+ clones; EMRA held CD8+ ones.

Constant-segment primers and 5'RACE yielded cDNA libraries for TCR alpha and TCR beta, each carrying sample barcodes and UMIs. TCRdb re-called the 5' RACE reads through MiXCR, storing one row per CDR3 protein. The table lists around 530,000 distinct CDR3 sequences, about 20% of them singletons. This clonotype has a count of ten or more. What it binds is unknown. V lost 0 bases to trimming and J lost 2 bases; unmatched junction nucleotides: 0. Germline V lookup: CDR1 SGHRS, CDR2 YFSETQ. The CDR3 contains 14 residues. This sequence was found in an adult woman who had mild COVID-19 (a few samples of this study predate the infection). Cell type and time point are not known. Sequences were obtained from PBMCs or a T cell subset sorted from them (not recorded which). The gene calls are TRBV5-1 and TRBJ1-2, with 8 bases identical to TRBD1. CDR3 nucleotides: TGCGCCAGCAGCTTGGGGGACAGGAACTATGGCTACACCTTC. Encoded protein: CASSLGDRNYGYTF.